A selection of T cell receptor beta chains follows, all from one sample in a study of T cells after yellow fever vaccination. TCRdb used MiXCR to reprocess the 5' RACE reads, holding one entry per CDR3 protein. The data hold just under 600,000 distinct CDR3 sequences, with roughly 13% observed a single time. The sequences come from PBMCs, collected on the day of the yellow fever booster vaccination. These receptors were taken from a man aged 25 to 40 who received the YFV17D yellow fever vaccine. Both conserved end residues are part of each CDR3. The D gene is left open where the match is weak. Only some rows state a clone size, as once, few, many or a class for expanded clones.

d_call	clone_size	v_call	j_call	cdr3_aa	cdr3_nt
TRBD2	few	TRBV6-2/TRBV6-3	TRBJ2-1	CASSLLAGGENEQFF	TGTGCCAGCAGTCTACTAGCGGGAGGGGAGAATGAGCAGTTCTTC
-	many	TRBV4-3	TRBJ2-7	CASSQSRIYEQYF	TGCGCCAGCAGCCAGTCCCGGATCTACGAGCAGTACTTC
-	-	TRBV12-3/TRBV12-4	TRBJ2-6	CASSLSGLGPGANVLTF	TGTGCCAGCAGTTTGTCCGGGTTGGGCCCTGGGGCCAACGTCCTGACTTTC
-	-	TRBV28	TRBJ2-7	CASTSPGYEQYF	TGTGCCAGCACTTCCCCAGGCTACGAGCAGTACTTC
-	-	TRBV7-9	TRBJ2-7	CASSFPTAAGDEQYF	TGTGCCAGCAGCTTCCCCACAGCGGCCGGGGACGAGCAGTACTTC
-	-	TRBV5-1	TRBJ2-3	CASSLVASRDTQYF	TGCGCCAGCAGCTTGGTCGCTTCGAGGGATACGCAGTATTTT
-	few	TRBV18	TRBJ2-7	CASSPRRGGEQYF	TGTGCCAGCTCACCGAGGAGGGGTGGCGAGCAGTACTTC
-	once	TRBV5-5	TRBJ1-1	CASSQGKLGNTEAFF	TGTGCCAGCAGCCAGGGGAAATTGGGGAACACTGAAGCTTTCTTT
-	few	TRBV20-1	TRBJ2-3	CSGNSGTTDTQYF	TGCAGTGGTAATTCCGGAACCACAGATACGCAGTATTTT
TRBD2	few	TRBV7-2	TRBJ2-3	CASSYLAGARDTQYF	TGTGCCAGCAGCTATCTAGCGGGAGCGAGAGATACGCAGTATTTT
-	-	TRBV10-3	TRBJ2-2	CAIREVTANTGELFF	TGTGCCATCCGTGAGGTGACCGCGAACACCGGGGAGCTGTTTTTT
-	-	TRBV6-6	TRBJ1-1	CASTRRRRAAFF	TGTGCCAGCACGCGCAGGAGGAGGGCAGCTTTCTTT
TRBD1	-	TRBV24-1	TRBJ2-5	CATSSPGTGVSTQYF	TGTGCCACCAGTTCTCCGGGGACAGGGGTTTCAACCCAGTACTTC
-	-	TRBV5-1	TRBJ2-3	CASSEGLVRTDTQYF	TGCGCCAGCAGCGAGGGGCTAGTTAGGACAGATACGCAGTATTTT
TRBD2	once	TRBV28	TRBJ2-1	CASSMTSGGDLFNEQFF	TGTGCCAGCAGTATGACTAGCGGAGGGGATTTATTCAATGAGCAGTTCTTC
TRBD2	-	TRBV5-4	TRBJ2-6	CASSLLSSGRATGANVLTF	TGTGCCAGCAGCTTGTTATCCAGCGGGAGGGCCACTGGGGCCAACGTCCTGACTTTC
-	few	TRBV2	TRBJ1-4	CASRNSPRDEKLFF	TGTGCCAGCAGGAACAGCCCTAGGGATGAAAAACTGTTTTTT
TRBD1	-	TRBV20-1	TRBJ2-7	CSARVPGQLGEQYF	TGCAGTGCTAGAGTGCCGGGACAGTTGGGGGAGCAGTACTTC
TRBD2	many	TRBV29-1	TRBJ2-6	CSVGLAGVDGANVLTF	TGCAGCGTTGGACTAGCGGGAGTGGATGGGGCCAACGTCCTGACTTTC
-	-	TRBV10-3	TRBJ2-2	CATGGSDIGLGTGELFF	TGTGCCACCGGAGGGTCTGATATAGGGCTAGGCACCGGGGAGCTGTTTTTT
TRBD1	few	TRBV29-1	TRBJ2-3	CSVATGGAEDTQYF	TGCAGCGTTGCAACAGGGGGCGCGGAAGATACGCAGTATTTT
-	many	TRBV20-1	TRBJ2-1	CSARPFEAGSANEQFF	TGCAGTGCTAGGCCATTCGAGGCGGGATCGGCCAATGAGCAGTTCTTC
-	-	TRBV20-1	TRBJ2-7	CSARGFGEQYF	TGCAGTGCTAGGGGGTTCGGCGAGCAGTACTTC
TRBD2	few	TRBV6-5	TRBJ2-3	CASNSPGLGADTQYF	TGTGCCAGCAATTCACCGGGACTAGGGGCAGATACGCAGTATTTT
TRBD1	few	TRBV29-1	TRBJ1-1	CSHRRQGGGFSEAFF	TGCAGCCACCGACGACAGGGGGGCGGATTTTCTGAAGCTTTCTTT
TRBD2	-	TRBV6-2/TRBV6-3	TRBJ2-3	CASSYSATSGSGADTQYF	TGTGCCAGCAGTTACTCAGCGACTAGCGGGAGCGGGGCAGATACGCAGTATTTT
TRBD2	-	TRBV6-1	TRBJ2-1	CATRLATMNNEQFF	TGTGCCACGAGACTAGCCACGATGAACAATGAGCAGTTCTTC
-	-	TRBV6-1	TRBJ1-2	CASSMGYNYGYTF	TGTGCCAGTTCGATGGGATATAACTATGGCTACACCTTC
-	few	TRBV4-3	TRBJ2-3	CASSQDPTSRDTQYF	TGCGCCAGCAGCCAAGATCCGACATCCCGGGATACGCAGTATTTT
-	few	TRBV7-9	TRBJ1-1	CASSSGGGSSQGEAFF	TGTGCCAGCAGCTCCGGGGGGGGATCGTCCCAGGGTGAAGCTTTCTTT
-	many	TRBV6-1	TRBJ1-6	CASSLGPRDSPLHF	TGTGCCAGCAGTCTGGGACCTAGGGATTCACCCCTCCACTTT
-	-	TRBV29-1	TRBJ2-1	CSAGDFGEQFF	TGCAGCGCTGGCGATTTCGGGGAGCAGTTCTTC
-	many	TRBV20-1	TRBJ2-7	CSARQGSEEQYF	TGCAGTGCTAGACAAGGGTCCGAAGAGCAGTACTTC
TRBD1	few	TRBV28	TRBJ2-7	CASTNYPSRQGLYEQYF	TGTGCCAGCACCAATTACCCGAGCCGACAGGGGCTCTACGAGCAGTACTTC
-	-	TRBV6-1	TRBJ1-1	CASRGSGGANTEAFF	TGTGCCAGCAGGGGAAGTGGAGGGGCGAACACTGAAGCTTTCTTT
TRBD2	-	TRBV7-2	TRBJ2-3	CASSLVGRASDTQYF	TGTGCCAGCAGCTTAGTCGGGAGGGCCTCAGATACGCAGTATTTT
-	few	TRBV10-1	TRBJ2-3	CASNQGGNTDTQYF	TGCGCCAGCAACCAGGGCGGGAACACAGATACGCAGTATTTT
-	many	TRBV7-8	TRBJ2-1	CASSTLANEQFF	TGTGCCAGCAGCACGTTGGCAAATGAGCAGTTCTTC
-	-	TRBV30	TRBJ2-1	CAWGRFSYNEQFF	TGTGCCTGGGGCAGGTTCTCCTACAATGAGCAGTTCTTC
TRBD1	few	TRBV10-3	TRBJ2-7	CAISEVRDRGSYEQYF	TGTGCCATCAGTGAGGTCCGGGACAGGGGATCGTACGAGCAGTACTTC
-	few	TRBV15	TRBJ2-5	CATSRPQAEPQYF	TGTGCCACCAGCAGACCCCAGGCAGAGCCCCAGTACTTC
-	-	TRBV5-5	TRBJ1-1	CASSWTADRRSNTEAFF	TGTGCCAGCAGTTGGACAGCTGACCGCAGGTCGAACACTGAAGCTTTCTTT
TRBD2	-	TRBV29-1	TRBJ2-7	CSVWGLAGVPPLYEQYF	TGCAGCGTTTGGGGACTAGCGGGAGTTCCCCCTCTCTACGAGCAGTACTTC
-	-	TRBV30	TRBJ2-1	CAWSVSQQQFF	TGTGCCTGGAGTGTAAGTCAACAGCAGTTCTTC
TRBD2	-	TRBV5-1	TRBJ2-1	CASSSGVGTSGSVNEQFF	TGCGCCAGCAGCTCAGGAGTCGGGACTAGCGGGAGTGTTAATGAGCAGTTCTTC
TRBD1	many	TRBV7-2	TRBJ1-5	CASSLEGQVAQPQHF	TGTGCCAGCAGCTTAGAGGGACAGGTTGCTCAGCCCCAGCATTTT
-	-	TRBV4-3	TRBJ2-7	CASSQDSQAPYEQYF	TGCGCCAGCAGCCAAGATAGTCAGGCACCCTACGAGCAGTACTTC
TRBD1	many	TRBV29-1	TRBJ2-3	CSVTPFGGQGSDTQYF	TGCAGCGTGACCCCATTCGGGGGACAGGGTTCAGATACGCAGTATTTT
TRBD1	few	TRBV27	TRBJ2-7	CASSFLGQGADEQYF	TGTGCCAGCAGTTTCCTGGGACAGGGGGCGGATGAGCAGTACTTC
TRBD1	-	TRBV5-4	TRBJ2-1	CASSLGRGTGRINEQFF	TGTGCCAGCAGCTTGGGGAGAGGGACAGGGAGAATCAATGAGCAGTTCTTC
TRBD1	few	TRBV27	TRBJ1-1	CATWTGLGGTEAFF	TGTGCCACCTGGACAGGCCTGGGAGGGACTGAAGCTTTCTTT
-	-	TRBV20-1	TRBJ1-5	CSARDPDSYNQPQHF	TGCAGTGCTAGAGATCCGGACAGTTACAATCAGCCCCAGCATTTT
-	-	TRBV3-1	TRBJ2-2	CASSPVLAYGELFF	TGTGCCAGCAGCCCTGTGCTAGCGTACGGGGAGCTGTTTTTT
-	few	TRBV27	TRBJ2-5	CASSFRGSETQYF	TGTGCCAGCAGTTTTCGAGGGAGTGAGACCCAGTACTTC
-	-	TRBV7-2	TRBJ2-3	CASSISQNTQYF	TGTGCCAGCAGTATATCCCAGAATACGCAGTATTTT
-	-	TRBV6-5	TRBJ2-1	CASSYSPAPGPNEQFF	TGTGCCAGCAGTTACTCGCCGGCTCCGGGGCCGAATGAGCAGTTCTTC
-	-	TRBV20-1	TRBJ1-1	CSAKGTHGEAFF	TGCAGTGCTAAAGGGACTCACGGTGAAGCTTTCTTT
-	few	TRBV28	TRBJ1-2	CASSLQGPDTF	TGTGCCAGCAGTTTACAGGGCCCCGACACCTTC
-	-	TRBV28	TRBJ2-7	CASSAVGLTSYEQYF	TGTGCCAGCAGCGCCGTCGGGCTCACTTCGTACGAGCAGTACTTC
TRBD1	-	TRBV25-1	TRBJ1-4	CASSEYRGNEKLFF	TGTGCCAGCAGTGAATACAGGGGGAATGAAAAACTGTTTTTT